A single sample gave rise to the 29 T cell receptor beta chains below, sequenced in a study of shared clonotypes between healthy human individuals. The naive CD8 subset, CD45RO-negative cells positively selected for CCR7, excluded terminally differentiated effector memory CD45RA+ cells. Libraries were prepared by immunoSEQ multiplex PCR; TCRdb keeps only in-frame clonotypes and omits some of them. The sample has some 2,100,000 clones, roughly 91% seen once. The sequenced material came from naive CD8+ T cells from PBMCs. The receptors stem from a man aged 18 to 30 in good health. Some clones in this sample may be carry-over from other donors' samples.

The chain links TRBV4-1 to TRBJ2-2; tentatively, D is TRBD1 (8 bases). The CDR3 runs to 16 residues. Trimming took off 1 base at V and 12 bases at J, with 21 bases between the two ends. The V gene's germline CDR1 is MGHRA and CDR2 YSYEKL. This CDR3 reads CASSQGTGPVGGKLFF. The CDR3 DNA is TGCGCCAGCAGCCAAGGGACAGGGCCGGTGGGAGGGAAGCTGTTTTTT.

Written as DNA, the CDR3 is TGTGCCAGCAGTTTATCGCGGGGATACTCTGGAAACACCATATATTTT. This encodes CASSLSRGYSGNTIYF. The V gene is TRBV27, the J gene TRBJ1-3; D uncertain. V dropped 0 bases and J dropped 0 bases, with 9 bases sitting between them. Looked up from germline, CDR1 is MNHEY and CDR2 is SMNVEV (reference sequence). The CDR3 runs 16 residues.

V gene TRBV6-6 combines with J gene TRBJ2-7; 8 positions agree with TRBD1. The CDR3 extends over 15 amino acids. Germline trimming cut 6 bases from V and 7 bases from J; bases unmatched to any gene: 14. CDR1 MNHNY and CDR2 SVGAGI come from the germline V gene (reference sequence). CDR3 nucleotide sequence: TGTGCCAGCAGGCCGCGACAGGGGACCCCGGAAGAGCAGTACTTC. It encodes CASRPRQGTPEEQYF.

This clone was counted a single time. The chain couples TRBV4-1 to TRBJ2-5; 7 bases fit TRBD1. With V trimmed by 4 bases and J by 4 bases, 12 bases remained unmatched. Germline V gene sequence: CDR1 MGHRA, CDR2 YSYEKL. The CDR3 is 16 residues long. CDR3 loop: CASSPHRGDNGETQYF. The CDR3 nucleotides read TGCGCCAGCAGCCCACACAGGGGCGATAATGGAGAGACCCAGTACTTC.

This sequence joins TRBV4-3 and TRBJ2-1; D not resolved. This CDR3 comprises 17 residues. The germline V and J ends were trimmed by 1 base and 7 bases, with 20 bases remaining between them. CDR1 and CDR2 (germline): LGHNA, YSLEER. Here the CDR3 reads CASSQALGEGIGNEQFF. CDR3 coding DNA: TGCGCCAGCAGCCAAGCCCTTGGCGAAGGGATCGGGAATGAGCAGTTCTTC.

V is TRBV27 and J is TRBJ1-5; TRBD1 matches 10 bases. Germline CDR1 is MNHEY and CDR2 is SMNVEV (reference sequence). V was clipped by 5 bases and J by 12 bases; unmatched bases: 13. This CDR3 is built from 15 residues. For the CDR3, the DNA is TGTGCCAGCAGTCCAAGCCCCGGGACAGGGGAGCTCCAGCATTTT. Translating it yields CASSPSPGTGELQHF.

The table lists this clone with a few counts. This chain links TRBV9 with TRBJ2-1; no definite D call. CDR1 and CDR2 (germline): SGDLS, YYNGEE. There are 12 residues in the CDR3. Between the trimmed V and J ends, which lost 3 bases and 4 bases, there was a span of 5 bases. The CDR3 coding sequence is TGTGCCAGCAGCGCCGCATACAATGAGCAGTTCTTC. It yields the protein CASSAAYNEQFF. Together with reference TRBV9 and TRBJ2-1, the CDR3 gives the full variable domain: DSGVTQTPKHLITATGQRVTLRCSPRSGDLSVYWYQQSLDQGLQFLIQYYNGEERAKGNILERFSAQQFPDLHSELNLSSLELGDSALYFCASSAAYNEQFFGPGTRLTVL.

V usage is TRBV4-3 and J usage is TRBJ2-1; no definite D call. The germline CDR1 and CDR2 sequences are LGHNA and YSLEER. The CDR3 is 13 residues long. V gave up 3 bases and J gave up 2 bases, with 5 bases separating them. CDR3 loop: CASSHSPYNEQFF. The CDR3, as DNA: TGCGCCAGCAGCCATTCCCCCTACAATGAGCAGTTCTTC.

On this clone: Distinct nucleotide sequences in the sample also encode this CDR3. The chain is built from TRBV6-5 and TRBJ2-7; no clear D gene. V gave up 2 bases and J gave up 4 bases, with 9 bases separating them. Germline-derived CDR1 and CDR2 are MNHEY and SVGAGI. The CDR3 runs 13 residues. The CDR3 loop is CASSYSLEYEQYF. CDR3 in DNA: TGTGCCAGCAGTTACAGTCTGGAGTACGAGCAGTACTTC.

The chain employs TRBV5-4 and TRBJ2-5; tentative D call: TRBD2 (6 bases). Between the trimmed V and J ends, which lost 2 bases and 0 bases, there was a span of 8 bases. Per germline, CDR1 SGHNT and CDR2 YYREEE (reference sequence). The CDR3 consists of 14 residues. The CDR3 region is CASSLGDYQETQYF. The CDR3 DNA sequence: TGTGCCAGCAGCTTAGGGGACTACCAAGAGACCCAGTACTTC.

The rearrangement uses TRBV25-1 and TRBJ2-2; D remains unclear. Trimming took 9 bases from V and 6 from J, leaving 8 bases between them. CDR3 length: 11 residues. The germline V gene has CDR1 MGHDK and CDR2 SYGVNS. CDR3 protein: CASTNAGELFF. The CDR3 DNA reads TGTGCCAGTACTAATGCCGGGGAGCTGTTTTTT.

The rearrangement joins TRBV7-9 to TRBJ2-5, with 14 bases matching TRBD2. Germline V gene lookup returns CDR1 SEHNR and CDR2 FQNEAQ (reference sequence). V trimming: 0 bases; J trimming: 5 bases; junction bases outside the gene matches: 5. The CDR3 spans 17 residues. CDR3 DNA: TGTGCCAGCAGCTTAGCCCTTCGGACTAGCGGGGGGGAGACCCAGTACTTC. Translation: CASSLALRTSGGETQYF.

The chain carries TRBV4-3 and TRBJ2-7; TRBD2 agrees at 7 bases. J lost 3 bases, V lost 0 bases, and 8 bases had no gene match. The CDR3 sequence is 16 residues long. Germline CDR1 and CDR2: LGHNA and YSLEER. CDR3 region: CASSQDRTRYLYEQYF. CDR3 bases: TGCGCCAGCAGCCAAGATCGGACTAGATATCTCTACGAGCAGTACTTC.

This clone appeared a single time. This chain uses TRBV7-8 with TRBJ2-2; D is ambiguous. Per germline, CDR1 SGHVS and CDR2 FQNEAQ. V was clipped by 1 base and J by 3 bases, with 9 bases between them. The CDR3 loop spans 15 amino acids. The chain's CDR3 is CASSLVLIDTGELFF. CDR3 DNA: TGTGCCAGCAGCTTAGTTCTTATCGACACCGGGGAGCTGTTTTTT.

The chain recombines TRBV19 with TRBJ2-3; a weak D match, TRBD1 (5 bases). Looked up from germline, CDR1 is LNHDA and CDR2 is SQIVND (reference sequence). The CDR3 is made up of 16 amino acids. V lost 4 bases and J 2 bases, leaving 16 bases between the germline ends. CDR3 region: CASSTPVRATTDTQYF. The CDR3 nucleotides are TGTGCCAGTAGTACCCCGGTCAGGGCCACCACAGATACGCAGTATTTT.

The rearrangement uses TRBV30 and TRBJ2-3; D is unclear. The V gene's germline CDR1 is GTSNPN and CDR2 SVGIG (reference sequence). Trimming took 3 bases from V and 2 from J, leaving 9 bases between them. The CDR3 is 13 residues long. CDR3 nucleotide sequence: TGTGCCTGGAGAGATCTTTTCACAGATACGCAGTATTTT. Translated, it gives CAWRDLFTDTQYF.

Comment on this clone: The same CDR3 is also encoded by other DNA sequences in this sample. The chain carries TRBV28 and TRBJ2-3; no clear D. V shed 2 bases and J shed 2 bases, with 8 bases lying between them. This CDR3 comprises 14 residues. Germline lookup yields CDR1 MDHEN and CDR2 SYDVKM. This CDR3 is CASSLGRYTDTQYF. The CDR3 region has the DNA TGTGCCAGCAGTTTAGGGCGGTACACAGATACGCAGTATTTT. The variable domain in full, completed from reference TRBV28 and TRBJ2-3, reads DVKVTQSSRYLVKRTGEKVFLECVQDMDHENMFWYRQDPGLGLRLIYFSYDVKMKEKGDIPEGYSVSREKKERFSLILESASTNQTSMYLCASSLGRYTDTQYFGPGTRLTVL.

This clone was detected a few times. The DNA for the CDR3 is TGTGCCAGCAGCTTAGGAATTGCTAGCCGGGTTGAGCAGTTCTTC. Amino acids: CASSLGIASRVEQFF. V gene TRBV11-3 combines with J gene TRBJ2-1, with D tentatively TRBD2 (5 bases). Deletions cut 1 base from V and 9 bases from J, with 16 bases between. The CDR3 spans 15 residues. Germline assignment: CDR1 SGHNT and CDR2 YENEEA. Drawing the rest from reference TRBV11-3 and TRBJ2-1, the complete variable domain is EAGVVQSPRYKIIEKKQPVAFWCNPISGHNTLYWYLQNLGQGPELLIRYENEEAVDDSQLPKDRFSAERLKGVDSTLKIQPAELGDSAVYLCASSLGIASRVEQFFGPGTRLTVL.

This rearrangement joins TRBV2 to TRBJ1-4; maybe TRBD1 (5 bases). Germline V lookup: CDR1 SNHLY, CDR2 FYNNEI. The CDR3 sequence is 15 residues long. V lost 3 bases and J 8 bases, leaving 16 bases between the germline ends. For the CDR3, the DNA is TGTGCCAGCAGTGATGAAGCCAGGGTAGGAGAAAAACTGTTTTTT. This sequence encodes CASSDEARVGEKLFF.

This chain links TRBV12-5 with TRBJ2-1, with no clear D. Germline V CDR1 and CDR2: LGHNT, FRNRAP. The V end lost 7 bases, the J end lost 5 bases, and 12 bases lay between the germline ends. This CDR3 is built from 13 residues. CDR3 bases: TGTGCTAGTGCCGCTGGGTTGAACAATGAGCAGTTCTTC. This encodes CASAAGLNNEQFF.

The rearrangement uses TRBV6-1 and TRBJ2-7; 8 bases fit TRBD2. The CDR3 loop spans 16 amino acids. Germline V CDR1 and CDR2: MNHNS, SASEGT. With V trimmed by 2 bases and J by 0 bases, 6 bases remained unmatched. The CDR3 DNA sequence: TGTGCCAGCAGTGAATGGCTAGCGGGCAACTCCTACGAGCAGTACTTC. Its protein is CASSEWLAGNSYEQYF.

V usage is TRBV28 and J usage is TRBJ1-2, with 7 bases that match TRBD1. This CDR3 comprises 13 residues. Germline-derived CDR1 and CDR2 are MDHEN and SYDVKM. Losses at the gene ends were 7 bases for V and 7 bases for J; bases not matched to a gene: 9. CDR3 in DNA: TGTGCCAGCACCACAGGGGTCGTGGGTGGCTACACCTTC. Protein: CASTTGVVGGYTF.

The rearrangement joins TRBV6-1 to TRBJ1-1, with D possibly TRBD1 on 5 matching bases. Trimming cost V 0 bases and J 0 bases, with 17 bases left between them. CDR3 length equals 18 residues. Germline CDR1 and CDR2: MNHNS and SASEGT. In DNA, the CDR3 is TGTGCCAGCAGTGAAGCGGTCCGGGGGTTTGAGATGAACACTGAAGCTTTCTTT. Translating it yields CASSEAVRGFEMNTEAFF.

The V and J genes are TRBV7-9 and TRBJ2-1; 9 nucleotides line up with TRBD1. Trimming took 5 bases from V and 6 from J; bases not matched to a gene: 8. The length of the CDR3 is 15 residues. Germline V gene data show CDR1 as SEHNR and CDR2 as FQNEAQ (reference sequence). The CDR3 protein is CASSPRGTGINEQFF. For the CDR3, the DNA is TGTGCCAGCAGCCCACGAGGGACAGGGATCAATGAGCAGTTCTTC.

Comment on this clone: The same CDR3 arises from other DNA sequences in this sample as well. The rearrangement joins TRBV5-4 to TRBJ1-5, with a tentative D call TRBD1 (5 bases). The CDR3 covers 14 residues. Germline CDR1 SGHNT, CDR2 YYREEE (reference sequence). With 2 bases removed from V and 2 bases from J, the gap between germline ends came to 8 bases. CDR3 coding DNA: TGTGCCAGCAGCTTTCAGGGCGGCAATCAGCCCCAGCATTTT. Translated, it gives CASSFQGGNQPQHF.

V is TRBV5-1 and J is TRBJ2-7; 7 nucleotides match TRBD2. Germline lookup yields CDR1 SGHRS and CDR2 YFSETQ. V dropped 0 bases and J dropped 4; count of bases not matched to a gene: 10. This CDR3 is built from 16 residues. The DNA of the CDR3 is TGCGCCAGCAGCTTGGACGGGAGCGGGATGGCGTACGAGCAGTACTTC. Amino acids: CASSLDGSGMAYEQYF. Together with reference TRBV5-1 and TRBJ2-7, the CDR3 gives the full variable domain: KAGVTQTPRYLIKTRGQQVTLSCSPISGHRSVSWYQQTPGQGLQFLFEYFSETQRNKGNFPGRFSGRQFSNSRSEMNVSTLELGDSALYLCASSLDGSGMAYEQYFGPGTRLTVT.

The CDR3 nucleotides are TGCGCCAGCAGCCAGACACAGGGGGACGCGCTCGAGACCCAGTACTTC. Protein: CASSQTQGDALETQYF. The chain combines TRBV4-3 with TRBJ2-5; TRBD1 agrees at 8 bases. The CDR3 loop spans 16 amino acids. Germline CDR1 is LGHNA and CDR2 is YSLEER. The trim removed 3 bases at V and 5 bases at J, leaving 11 bases unmatched.

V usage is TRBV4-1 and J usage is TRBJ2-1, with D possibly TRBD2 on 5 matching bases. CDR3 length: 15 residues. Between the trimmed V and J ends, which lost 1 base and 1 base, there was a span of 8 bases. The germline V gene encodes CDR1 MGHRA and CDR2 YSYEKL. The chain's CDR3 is CASSQVEVSYNEQFF. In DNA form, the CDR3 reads TGCGCCAGCAGCCAAGTGGAGGTTTCCTACAATGAGCAGTTCTTC.

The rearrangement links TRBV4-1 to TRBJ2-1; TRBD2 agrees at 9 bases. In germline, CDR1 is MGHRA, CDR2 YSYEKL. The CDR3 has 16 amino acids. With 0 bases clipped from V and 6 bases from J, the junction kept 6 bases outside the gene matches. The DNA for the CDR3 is TGCGCCAGCAGCCAAGAACCGGGACTAGCAGCCAATGAGCAGTTCTTC. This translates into CASSQEPGLAANEQFF.